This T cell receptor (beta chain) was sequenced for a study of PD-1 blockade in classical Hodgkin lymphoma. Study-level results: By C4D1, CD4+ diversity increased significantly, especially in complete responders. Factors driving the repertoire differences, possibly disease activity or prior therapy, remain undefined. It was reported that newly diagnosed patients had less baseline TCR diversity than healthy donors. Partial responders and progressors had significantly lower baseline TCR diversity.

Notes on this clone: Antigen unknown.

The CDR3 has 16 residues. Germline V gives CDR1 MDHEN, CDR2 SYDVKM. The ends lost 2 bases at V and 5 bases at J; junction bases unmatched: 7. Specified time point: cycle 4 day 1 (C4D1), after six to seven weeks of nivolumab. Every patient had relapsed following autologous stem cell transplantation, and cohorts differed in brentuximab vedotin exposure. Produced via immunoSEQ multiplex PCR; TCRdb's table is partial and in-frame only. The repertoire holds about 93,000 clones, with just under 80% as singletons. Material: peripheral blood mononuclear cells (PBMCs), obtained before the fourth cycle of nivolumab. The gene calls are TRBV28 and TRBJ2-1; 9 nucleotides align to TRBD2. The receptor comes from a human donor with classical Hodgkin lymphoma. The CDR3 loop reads CASSLVASGTDNEQFF. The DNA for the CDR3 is TGTGCCAGCAGTTTAGTGGCTAGCGGGACCGACAATGAGCAGTTCTTC.